Sequencing of this TCR beta chain was carried out in a study of T cell repertoires in ileal Crohn's disease. Study results and caveats: High-frequency clones were more common in sorted CD8 than CD4 cells.

Method: immunoSEQ multiplex PCR; TCRdb's copy keeps in-frame clones and lacks some. Here the sample spans more than 4,000 clones, roughly 81% being singletons. With regard to this clone: The antigen remains undetermined.

The CDR3 runs to 16 residues. Germline V gene lookup returns CDR1 SEHNR and CDR2 FQNEAQ (reference sequence). Trimming left V 3 bases short and J 5 bases short, with 19 bases between. The chain employs TRBV7-9 and TRBJ1-2; D unresolved. The TCR sequence derives from an adult with Crohn's disease. The sample consisted of ileal tissue. The CDR3 bases are TGTGCCAGCAGCTTTTCCCCAGGATTTCTTACATATGGCTACACCTTC. Residues: CASSFSPGFLTYGYTF.